Reported below is one TCR beta chain. The antigen it binds to is not known. The sample holds no much larger clone one base away, and base qualities are not on file. These data come from a study of blood T cell repertoires in COVID-19 (dated by TCRdb to 2018 to 2020). Regarding the complete study: Samples covering the acute and convalescent phases of COVID-19 were provided by collaborators in the United States, Italy and Spain. The prospective study material was composed of cDNA or gDNA derived from T cells, B-cell-depleted T cells, or PBMCs. The dataset comprised deeply sampled blood TCRbeta repertoires from subjects exposed to, actively infected with, or recovered from COVID-19. The repertoires were made available in a free public database intended to serve as a resource for research on the immune response to SARS-CoV-2. Samples came from the ongoing ImmuneRACE study (first 160 participants) plus 1,254 subjects from 6 global collaborators. Nearly every sample came with metadata listing a de-identified subject ID, COVID-19 status, age in years and sex. Where available, HLA class I and class II types were taken from metadata supplied by the sample provider and were not determined by assay-based typing. Overall study outcomes, separate from this receptor: The amount of clinical and demographic metadata varied by source and participant and was provided uncurated.

Sequences MGHRA (CDR1) and YSYEKL (CDR2) are obtained from the germline V gene. The trim is 0 bases for V and 3 bases for J, with a gap of 13 bases between the germline ends. The CDR3 numbers 16 residues from cysteine through phenylalanine. Of the read, only the CDR3 DNA is kept; its 48 bases are in frame from base 1. The immunoSEQ Assay, a bias-controlled multiplex PCR, was used to amplify TCRbeta CDR3 regions from genomic DNA. Regarding the original processing steps: The number of nucleated cells in each sample was estimated from the amplification of reference gene primers within the assay. Sequence reads were collapsed and filtered to measure the absolute abundance of every unique TCRbeta CDR3 rearrangement. Productive Simpson clonality was computed per sample as the square root of Simpson's diversity index over productive rearrangements. In TCRdb, the immuneACCESS table is reduced to in-frame sequences with V and J assigned. These tables do not hold every clone; where another copy was compared, an unresolved V gene accounts for under half, and the others remain unexplained. That table supplies the V and J calls and clone size; D and trimming were determined from the DNA. Here the sample has approximately 180,000 clones; 65% to 90% occur a single time. The top ten clonotypes cover around 15% of the sample.

Participants in the prospective study were enrolled through a virtual design, were aged roughly 18 to 100 years, and lived in fewer than 30 United States geographic areas. In the prospective study, cohorts were assigned on the basis of participant-reported clinical history obtained from a screening survey and a study questionnaire. For ImmuneRACE Cohort 3, a participant was defined as recovered based on two consecutive negative NP/OP PCR tests, clearance by a healthcare professional, or resolution of symptoms. In the prospective study, mobile phlebotomists collected whole blood, serum and a nasopharyngeal or oropharyngeal swab from each participant. Over an approximately 2-month period, participants in the prospective study had the option of providing additional blood draws and questionnaires. Before DNA extraction, prospective study blood samples were shipped either frozen or at room temperature.

Sample: PBMCs or T cells enriched from blood (not recorded which). The V and J segments used are TRBV4-1 and TRBJ2-3; perhaps TRBD1 is the D gene, with 5 bases matching. The clonotype comes from a man in his fifties who had recovered from COVID-19. The CDR3 protein is CASSQDGQVRTDTQYF. The bases are TGCGCCAGCAGCCAAGATGGACAAGTGAGAACAGATACGCAGTATTTT.